This TCR beta chain is from a study of blood T cell repertoires in COVID-19. The table came from immunoSEQ multiplex PCR; TCRdb's copy has only in-frame clones and leaves some out. Among approximately 230,000 clones listed, approximately 90% were seen once. The J segment lost 7 bases and the V segment lost 7 bases, leaving 10 bases of the junction unmatched. The CDR3 runs 15 residues. Germline CDR1 and CDR2: LNHDA and SQIVND (reference sequence). The chain links TRBV19 to TRBJ1-6; 7 bases are a match to TRBD1. The clonotype originates from a man between 35 and 55 years old who had recovered from COVID-19. What was sequenced was PBMCs or T cells enriched from blood (not recorded which). CDR3 amino acids: CASTIRGDRNSPLHF. The CDR3 nucleotides are TGTGCCAGTACCATCAGGGGGGATAGGAATTCACCCCTCCACTTT.